Listed below are T cell receptor beta chains from one sample, sequenced in a study of OX40 agonist ivuxolimab in advanced cancers. Method: immunoSEQ multiplex PCR; TCRdb's copy keeps in-frame clones and lacks some. The sample lists under 60,000 clones, over 80% occurring once. The input for sequencing was CD4+ or CD8+ T cells sorted from blood, taken in a trial of the OX40 agonist ivuxolimab. The receptors stem from an adult with an advanced solid tumor such as melanoma, head and neck, liver or kidney cancer. Both conserved end residues are part of each CDR3. A D gene is named only where the DNA matches it firmly. For some rows the clone size is stated as once, few or many, or as a class when expanded; others skip it.

V gene: TRBV20-1; D gene: .; clone size: .; J gene: TRBJ2-7; CDR3 DNA: TGCAGTGCTTCCTACGAGCAGTACTTC; CDR3 protein: CSASYEQYF
V gene: TRBV5-1; D gene: TRBD1; clone size: .; J gene: TRBJ2-7; CDR3 DNA: TGCGCCAGCAGCTTGGGGGGGACAGGTCTTCACGAGCAGTACTTC; CDR3 protein: CASSLGGTGLHEQYF
V gene: TRBV19; D gene: TRBD2; clone size: .; J gene: TRBJ2-3; CDR3 DNA: TGTGCCAGTAGTAAAACTAGCGGTACGCAGTATTTT; CDR3 protein: CASSKTSGTQYF
V gene: TRBV19; D gene: .; clone size: .; J gene: TRBJ1-5; CDR3 DNA: TGTGCCAGTAGTGACGGGGGCCCTAATCAGCCCCAGCATTTT; CDR3 protein: CASSDGGPNQPQHF
V gene: TRBV20-1; D gene: TRBD2; clone size: .; J gene: TRBJ2-1; CDR3 DNA: TGCTCTCTAGCGGGAGAAAAGGTGCAGTTCTTC; CDR3 protein: CSLAGEKVQFF
V gene: TRBV28; D gene: .; clone size: .; J gene: TRBJ1-5; CDR3 DNA: TGTGCCAGCAGCCACCGGGACCTACTTTATAGCAATCAGCCCCAGCATTTT; CDR3 protein: CASSHRDLLYSNQPQHF
V gene: TRBV25-1; D gene: .; clone size: .; J gene: TRBJ2-3; CDR3 DNA: TGTGCCAGCAGTGACTTTTTGGGGGGCACTAGCACAGATACGCAGTATTTT; CDR3 protein: CASSDFLGGTSTDTQYF
V gene: TRBV29-1; D gene: .; clone size: .; J gene: TRBJ2-2; CDR3 DNA: TGCAGCGTTGGTCGGGGGCGAGACACCGGGGAGCTGTTTTTT; CDR3 protein: CSVGRGRDTGELFF
V gene: TRBV27; D gene: TRBD2; clone size: .; J gene: TRBJ2-7; CDR3 DNA: TGTGCCAGCGCGAAAGAACCGGGACTAGCGGGAGAGCAGTACTTC; CDR3 protein: CASAKEPGLAGEQYF
V gene: TRBV7-6; D gene: .; clone size: .; J gene: TRBJ2-1; CDR3 DNA: TGTGCCAGCAGCTTAGCGGTCTTGAGCAATGAGCAGTTCTTC; CDR3 protein: CASSLAVLSNEQFF
V gene: TRBV2; D gene: TRBD1; clone size: once; J gene: TRBJ2-2; CDR3 DNA: TGTGCCAGCAGGGGACAGCTGGTCACCGGGGAGCTGTTTTTT; CDR3 protein: CASRGQLVTGELFF
V gene: TRBV28; D gene: TRBD1; clone size: .; J gene: TRBJ2-1; CDR3 DNA: TGTGCCAGCAGTGGGGCTGGGTGGGACAGCCCGTACAATGAGCAGTTCTTC; CDR3 protein: CASSGAGWDSPYNEQFF
V gene: TRBV10-3; D gene: .; clone size: few; J gene: TRBJ2-7; CDR3 DNA: TGTGCCATCAGTGGAGGGACCGTGGGCTACGAGCAGTACTTC; CDR3 protein: CAISGGTVGYEQYF
V gene: TRBV27; D gene: .; clone size: .; J gene: TRBJ2-1; CDR3 DNA: TGTGCCAGCAGTCTAAGGTCCCCTCCTAGCAGCAATGAGCAGTTCTTC; CDR3 protein: CASSLRSPPSSNEQFF
V gene: TRBV5-1; D gene: .; clone size: .; J gene: TRBJ1-5; CDR3 DNA: TGCGCCAGCAGCTTAGGAGGGAGCAATCAGCCCCAGCATTTT; CDR3 protein: CASSLGGSNQPQHF
V gene: TRBV7-2; D gene: .; clone size: once; J gene: TRBJ1-5; CDR3 DNA: TGTGCCAGCAGCTTAGAGGGGGGTGGCAATCAGCCCCAGCATTTT; CDR3 protein: CASSLEGGGNQPQHF
V gene: TRBV7-2; D gene: .; clone size: .; J gene: TRBJ1-3; CDR3 DNA: TGTGCCAGCAGCAACGGACCCGGGGACGGAAACACCATATATTTT; CDR3 protein: CASSNGPGDGNTIYF
V gene: TRBV5-4; D gene: TRBD2; clone size: .; J gene: TRBJ2-1; CDR3 DNA: TGTGCCAGCTGGCTAGCGGGAGGGAATGAGCAGTTCTTC; CDR3 protein: CASWLAGGNEQFF
V gene: TRBV5-1; D gene: .; clone size: .; J gene: TRBJ2-7; CDR3 DNA: TGCGCCAGCAGCTTGGTCGGGGGCACCTACGAGCAGTACTTC; CDR3 protein: CASSLVGGTYEQYF
V gene: TRBV21-1; D gene: .; clone size: .; J gene: TRBJ2-3; CDR3 DNA: TGTGCCAGCAGGGGTGAGATAGGACTAGCGGGTTTGAGCACAGATACGCAGTATTTT; CDR3 protein: CASRGEIGLAGLSTDTQYF
V gene: TRBV7-2; D gene: .; clone size: .; J gene: TRBJ1-2; CDR3 DNA: TGTGCCAGCAGCTTAGCCGTGAACCGTGAGCTAAACTATGGCTACACCTTC; CDR3 protein: CASSLAVNRELNYGYTF
V gene: TRBV6-5; D gene: .; clone size: .; J gene: TRBJ2-3; CDR3 DNA: TGTGCCAGCTCAGAACGGAGGTTTGGTACGCAGTATTTT; CDR3 protein: CASSERRFGTQYF
V gene: TRBV28; D gene: .; clone size: .; J gene: TRBJ1-5; CDR3 DNA: TGTGCCAGCAGTTTACTTCCGGGAGTGAGAGGAAACCAGCCCCAGCATTTT; CDR3 protein: CASSLLPGVRGNQPQHF
V gene: TRBV6-5; D gene: .; clone size: .; J gene: TRBJ1-2; CDR3 DNA: TGTGCCAGCAGTCCCGGGGGCCTAAACTATGGCTACACCTTC; CDR3 protein: CASSPGGLNYGYTF
V gene: TRBV5-5; D gene: TRBD1; clone size: .; J gene: TRBJ1-4; CDR3 DNA: TGTGCCAGCAGCGGTGCGGGACAGAGCTTTGAAAAACTGTTTTTT; CDR3 protein: CASSGAGQSFEKLFF
V gene: TRBV7-9; D gene: TRBD1; clone size: .; J gene: TRBJ2-3; CDR3 DNA: TGTGCCAGCAGCCTCGACAGGGTTGAAGATACGCAGTATTTT; CDR3 protein: CASSLDRVEDTQYF
V gene: TRBV15; D gene: .; clone size: .; J gene: TRBJ1-5; CDR3 DNA: TGTGCCACCAGCAGAGGGCAGGATAGCAATCAGCCCCAGCATTTT; CDR3 protein: CATSRGQDSNQPQHF
V gene: TRBV18; D gene: .; clone size: .; J gene: TRBJ1-4; CDR3 DNA: TGTGCCAGCTCATCGGCCTCAACTAATGAAAAACTGTTTTTT; CDR3 protein: CASSSASTNEKLFF
V gene: TRBV27; D gene: .; clone size: .; J gene: TRBJ1-5; CDR3 DNA: TGTGCCAGCAGGGGATTGAATCAGCCCCAGCATTTT; CDR3 protein: CASRGLNQPQHF
V gene: TRBV4-3; D gene: TRBD2; clone size: .; J gene: TRBJ2-3; CDR3 DNA: TGCGCCAGCAGCCAAGAAGCGTCTAGCGGGACTAAAACAGATACGCAGTATTTT; CDR3 protein: CASSQEASSGTKTDTQYF
V gene: TRBV11-2; D gene: .; clone size: .; J gene: TRBJ2-7; CDR3 DNA: TGTGCCAGCAGCCAGCCGCTGAGGGGACAACGGAGCTACGAGCAGTACTTC; CDR3 protein: CASSQPLRGQRSYEQYF
V gene: TRBV18; D gene: TRBD1; clone size: .; J gene: TRBJ2-1; CDR3 DNA: TGTGCCAGCTCACCACTTACGGGACAGACCTACAATGAGCAGTTCTTC; CDR3 protein: CASSPLTGQTYNEQFF
V gene: TRBV18; D gene: .; clone size: .; J gene: TRBJ2-7; CDR3 DNA: TGTGCCAGCTCATCCGGGACGTACACCTACGAGCAGTACTTC; CDR3 protein: CASSSGTYTYEQYF
V gene: TRBV19; D gene: .; clone size: once; J gene: TRBJ1-1; CDR3 DNA: TGTGCCAGTAGTACTGGGGGCAGGCAAGGCCAGAACACTGAAGCTTTCTTT; CDR3 protein: CASSTGGRQGQNTEAFF
V gene: TRBV27; D gene: .; clone size: .; J gene: TRBJ2-3; CDR3 DNA: TGTGCCAGCAGTTTACTGGGGGGCACAGATACGCAGTATTTT; CDR3 protein: CASSLLGGTDTQYF
V gene: TRBV19; D gene: .; clone size: once; J gene: TRBJ1-5; CDR3 DNA: TGTGCCAGTAGTATCCAGTTGCTCAATCAGCCCCAGCATTTT; CDR3 protein: CASSIQLLNQPQHF
V gene: TRBV2; D gene: TRBD2; clone size: .; J gene: TRBJ2-2; CDR3 DNA: TGTGCCAGCAGTGACCCTAGCGGGAGCAACACCGGGGAGCTGTTTTTT; CDR3 protein: CASSDPSGSNTGELFF
V gene: TRBV28; D gene: .; clone size: .; J gene: TRBJ2-1; CDR3 DNA: TGTGCCGGATCTAGGGGGGCCGCGAGCTCCTACAATGAGCAGTTCTTC; CDR3 protein: CAGSRGAASSYNEQFF
V gene: TRBV4-1; D gene: .; clone size: .; J gene: TRBJ1-1; CDR3 DNA: TGCGCCAGCCATAAGCTAAGTCTCGGGACCTTTTCCACTGAAGCTTTCTTT; CDR3 protein: CASHKLSLGTFSTEAFF
V gene: TRBV19; D gene: TRBD2; clone size: .; J gene: TRBJ2-3; CDR3 DNA: TGTGCCAGTAGAACTGGGACTAGCGGGAGAAATACGCAGTATTTT; CDR3 protein: CASRTGTSGRNTQYF
V gene: TRBV6-4; D gene: .; clone size: .; J gene: TRBJ2-3; CDR3 DNA: TGTGCCAGCAGTGACTCTGGCGGGGCCACAGATACGCAGTATTTT; CDR3 protein: CASSDSGGATDTQYF
V gene: TRBV18; D gene: .; clone size: .; J gene: TRBJ1-4; CDR3 DNA: TGTGCCAGCTCACCACGGCAGAATGAAAAACTGTTTTTT; CDR3 protein: CASSPRQNEKLFF
V gene: TRBV5-6; D gene: .; clone size: .; J gene: TRBJ2-7; CDR3 DNA: TGTGCCAGCAGCTTGGGAGGGCCCCTCTCCTACGAGCAGTACTTC; CDR3 protein: CASSLGGPLSYEQYF
V gene: TRBV9; D gene: .; clone size: .; J gene: TRBJ1-1; CDR3 DNA: TGTGCCAGCAGTCCTGGGGGGGCGCGGTCCACTGAAGCTTTCTTT; CDR3 protein: CASSPGGARSTEAFF
V gene: TRBV2; D gene: .; clone size: .; J gene: TRBJ2-3; CDR3 DNA: TGTGCCAGCAGTCTAGACGGAATGGTCACAGATACGCAGTATTTT; CDR3 protein: CASSLDGMVTDTQYF
V gene: TRBV5-1; D gene: .; clone size: .; J gene: TRBJ2-5; CDR3 DNA: TGCGCCAGCAGCTTGGCCTCTGGAAAAGAGACCCAGTACTTC; CDR3 protein: CASSLASGKETQYF
V gene: TRBV7-3; D gene: TRBD2; clone size: .; J gene: TRBJ2-1; CDR3 DNA: TGTGCCAGCAGCCGTAGCGGGTCTTCTCGCAATGAGCAGTTCTTC; CDR3 protein: CASSRSGSSRNEQFF
V gene: TRBV7-9; D gene: TRBD2; clone size: .; J gene: TRBJ2-7; CDR3 DNA: TGTGCCAGCAGCTTAAACTCTGCGGGAGGGGTTTCGGCCTACGAGCAGTACTTC; CDR3 protein: CASSLNSAGGVSAYEQYF
V gene: TRBV7-2; D gene: .; clone size: .; J gene: TRBJ2-7; CDR3 DNA: TGTGCCAGCAGCTCGGTGGAGGGACTCGGATACGAGCAGTACTTC; CDR3 protein: CASSSVEGLGYEQYF
V gene: TRBV7-3; D gene: .; clone size: .; J gene: TRBJ1-1; CDR3 DNA: TGTGCCAGCAGCATGGTGGGGAACACTGAAGCTTTCTTT; CDR3 protein: CASSMVGNTEAFF
V gene: TRBV7-3; D gene: TRBD1; clone size: .; J gene: TRBJ1-1; CDR3 DNA: TGTGCCAGCAGCTTAAGTCCCCTGGACAGGGGTAACACTGAAGCTTTCTTT; CDR3 protein: CASSLSPLDRGNTEAFF
V gene: TRBV11-3; D gene: TRBD2; clone size: .; J gene: TRBJ2-1; CDR3 DNA: TGTGCCAGCAGCTTAGATCAGGGACTAGGCGGGTCGCCTGAGCAGTTCTTC; CDR3 protein: CASSLDQGLGGSPEQFF
V gene: TRBV18; D gene: .; clone size: .; J gene: TRBJ2-7; CDR3 DNA: TGTGCCAGCTCACCATCCATTAGCCTGACCTCCTACGAGCAGTACTTC; CDR3 protein: CASSPSISLTSYEQYF
V gene: TRBV6-5; D gene: TRBD2; clone size: .; J gene: TRBJ2-1; CDR3 DNA: TGTGCCAGCAGGGGGGGGGTCAATGAGCAGTTCTTC; CDR3 protein: CASRGGVNEQFF